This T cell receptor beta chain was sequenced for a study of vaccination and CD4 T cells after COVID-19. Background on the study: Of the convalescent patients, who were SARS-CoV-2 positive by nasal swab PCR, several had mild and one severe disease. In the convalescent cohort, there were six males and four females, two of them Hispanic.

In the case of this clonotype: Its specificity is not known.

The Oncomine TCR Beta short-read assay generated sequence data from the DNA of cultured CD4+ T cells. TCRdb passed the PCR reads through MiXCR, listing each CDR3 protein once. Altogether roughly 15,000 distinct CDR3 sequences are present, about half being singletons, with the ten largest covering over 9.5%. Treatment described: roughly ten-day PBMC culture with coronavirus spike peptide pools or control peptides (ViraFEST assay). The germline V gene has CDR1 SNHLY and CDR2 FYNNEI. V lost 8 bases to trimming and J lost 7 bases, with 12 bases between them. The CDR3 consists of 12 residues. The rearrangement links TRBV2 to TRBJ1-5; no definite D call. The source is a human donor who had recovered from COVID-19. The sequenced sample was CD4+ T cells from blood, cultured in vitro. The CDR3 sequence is CASGGIGQPQHF. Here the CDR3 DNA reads TGTGCCAGCGGTGGAATCGGCCAGCCCCAGCATTTT.